The 26 T cell receptor beta chains below come from one sample, sequenced in a study of OX40 agonist ivuxolimab in advanced cancers. Data came from immunoSEQ multiplex PCR; TCRdb stores just in-frame clones and leaves some out. The sample has around 67,000 clones; 87% are singletons. Material: CD4+ or CD8+ T cells sorted from blood, obtained in a trial of the OX40 agonist ivuxolimab. The receptors derive from an adult with an advanced solid tumor such as melanoma, head and neck, liver or kidney cancer.

This clone occurred a few times. The V and J genes are TRBV21-1 and TRBJ1-5. TRBV21-1 is annotated as a pseudogene. This CDR3 has 14 amino acids. The CDR3: CASTGPTLRWPQHF. The CDR3 DNA follows: TGTGCCAGCACGGGACCGACCCTTCGGTGGCCCCAGCATTTT.

About this clone itself: One end of the junction is discordant with germline, which a read error may explain. The chain links TRBV28 to TRBJ2-7; D tentatively reads TRBD1 or TRBD2 (5 bases each). The germline V gene encodes CDR1 MDHEN and CDR2 SYDVKM. There are 13 residues in the CDR3. The CDR3 DNA is TGTGCCAGCAGTACCAATGGGGAGCAGACCAGGGACTTC. It yields the protein CASSTNGEQTRDF.

This clone was counted once. The chain couples TRBV15 to TRBJ1-2; maybe TRBD1 (5 bases). Per germline, CDR1 LNHNV and CDR2 YYDKDF (reference sequence). With 1 base removed from V and 4 bases from J, the gap between germline ends came to 13 bases. CDR3 size: 15 residues. Here the CDR3 reads CATSRVGQGSYGYTF. DNA of the CDR3: TGTGCCACCAGCAGAGTTGGGCAGGGTTCCTATGGCTACACCTTC.

V and J are TRBV5-5 and TRBJ1-1; 9 bases are a match to TRBD1. The trim removed 3 bases at V and 5 bases at J, leaving 5 bases unmatched. This CDR3 comprises 14 residues. Germline V gene lookup returns CDR1 SGHKS and CDR2 YYEKEE (reference sequence). In nucleotides, the CDR3 is TGTGCCAGCAGCTGGACAGGGGAAGGGACTGAAGCTTTCTTT. It yields the protein CASSWTGEGTEAFF.

The rearrangement links TRBV5-1 to TRBJ1-2; TRBD1 matches at 10 bases. Trimming took 5 bases from V and 6 from J; bases not matched to a gene: 10. Germline assignment: CDR1 SGHRS and CDR2 YFSETQ. This CDR3 spans 15 amino acids. The CDR3 DNA is TGCGCCAGCAGTTACCTAGACAGGGGGCTAAATGGCTACACCTTC. Translating gives CASSYLDRGLNGYTF.

The chain recombines TRBV19 with TRBJ2-2; TRBD2 aligns across 9 bases. The CDR3 is made up of 14 amino acids. Trimming took 9 bases from V and 0 from J; bases not matched to a gene: 2. Germline V gives CDR1 LNHDA, CDR2 SQIVND (reference sequence). CDR3 sequence reads: CASRLAANTGELFF. The CDR3 region has the DNA TGTGCCAGCAGACTAGCGGCGAACACCGGGGAGCTGTTTTTT.

The chain joins TRBV9 to TRBJ1-1; 9 nucleotides align to TRBD1. Unmatched junction bases numbered 9, after V lost 3 bases and J lost 6 bases. Per the germline V gene, CDR1 is SGDLS and CDR2 is YYNGEE. The length of the CDR3 is 15 residues. CDR3 loop: CASSAGTGRVAEAFF. The CDR3 nucleotides read TGTGCCAGCAGCGCGGGGACAGGGAGAGTCGCTGAAGCTTTCTTT.

The V and J genes are TRBV6-4 and TRBJ1-1; perhaps TRBD1 as D (5 bases). Germline lookup yields CDR1 MRHNA and CDR2 SNTAGT. Trimming removed 5 bases from V and 0 bases from J, with 7 bases in between. The CDR3 length is 13 residues. DNA of the CDR3: TGTGCCAGCAGTCGGGGCCTGAACACTGAAGCTTTCTTT. It yields the protein CASSRGLNTEAFF.

The rearrangement links TRBV29-1 to TRBJ2-4, with no clear D. CDR1 is SQVTM, CDR2 ANQGSEA, per germline. This CDR3 is 12 amino acids long. With 1 base removed from V and 4 bases from J, the gap between germline ends came to 5 bases. This chain's CDR3 is CSVEGQKNIQYF. The CDR3 DNA reads TGCAGCGTTGAAGGTCAGAAAAACATTCAGTACTTC.

The V call is TRBV5-1, the J call TRBJ2-7; weak D call: TRBD2 (6 bases). Germline V gene lookup returns CDR1 SGHRS and CDR2 YFSETQ. The CDR3 consists of 12 residues. V was shortened by 2 bases and J by 6 bases, with 9 bases between the two germline ends. The CDR3 nucleotides are TGCGCCAGCAGCTTTGCGGGGTCCGAGCAGTACTTC. This translates into CASSFAGSEQYF.

The V call is TRBV19, the J call TRBJ2-5; 8 bases match TRBD1. V shed 6 bases and J 7 bases; nucleotides not matched to a gene: 13. This CDR3 comprises 15 residues. Germline V gene lookup returns CDR1 LNHDA and CDR2 SQIVND (reference sequence). The CDR3 here is CASRLTGENPGTQYF. The DNA for the CDR3 is TGTGCCAGTAGGTTGACAGGGGAGAACCCTGGGACCCAGTACTTC.

The J gene is TRBJ2-7, the V gene TRBV5-5, with TRBD1 as a possible D gene (5 bases). V was shortened by 1 base and J by 6 bases, with 14 bases between the two germline ends. The CDR3 is 14 amino acids. Germline-derived CDR1 and CDR2 are SGHKS and YYEKEE (reference sequence). The CDR3 DNA sequence: TGTGCCAGCAGCTTGAGGGGCAGCCCTTTCGAGCAGTACTTC. Translated: CASSLRGSPFEQYF. The variable domain in full, completed from reference TRBV5-5 and TRBJ2-7, reads DAGVTQSPTHLIKTRGQQVTLRCSPISGHKSVSWYQQVLGQGPQFIFQYYEKEERGRGNFPDRFSARQFPNYSSELNVNALLLGDSALYLCASSLRGSPFEQYFGPGTRLTVT.

The genes are TRBV21-1 and TRBJ2-5. TRBV21-1 represents a pseudogene. The CDR3 sequence is 14 residues long. For the CDR3, the DNA is TGTGCCAGCAGCAAAAAAGGGGAGCAAGAGACCCAGTACTTC. It is translated as CASSKKGEQETQYF.

Concerning this clone: In the same sample, other DNA sequences code for this CDR3. This chain connects TRBV18 to TRBJ1-6; TRBD1 aligns across 9 bases. Trimming cost V 4 bases and J 7 bases; bases outside gene matches: 2. Germline values: CDR1 KGHSH, CDR2 LQKENI. CDR3 size: 14 residues. CDR3 sequence (DNA): TGTGCCAGCTCACGGGACAGGGACAATTCACCCCTCCACTTT. It codes for CASSRDRDNSPLHF.

DNA for the CDR3: TGCGCCAGCAGCTCTCGACAGGGGAGCTCCTACAATGAGCAGTTCTTC. Translation gives CASSSRQGSSYNEQFF. V and J are TRBV5-1 and TRBJ2-1; 8 bases are shared with TRBD1. The trim removed 3 bases at V and 0 bases at J, leaving 5 bases unmatched. Germline CDR1 reads SGHRS; CDR2 reads YFSETQ. CDR3 size: 16 residues.

CDR3 nucleotide sequence: TGCGCCAGCAGCTTGGAAGCGGGGGCCTACAATGAGCAGTTCTTC. Protein: CASSLEAGAYNEQFF. The chain joins TRBV5-1 to TRBJ2-1, with 8 bases identical to TRBD2. Germline values: CDR1 SGHRS, CDR2 YFSETQ. Trimming removed 0 bases from V and 2 bases from J; junction bases left unmatched: 1. The CDR3 runs 15 residues.

The chain uses TRBV20-1 and TRBJ1-1, with D tentatively TRBD1 (5 bases). Looked up from germline, CDR1 is DFQATT and CDR2 is SNEGSKA (reference sequence). Trimming stripped 5 bases from V and 6 bases from J, with 10 bases between. This CDR3 region has 11 residues. The CDR3 reads CSASGMAEAFF. CDR3 bases: TGCAGTGCTTCAGGGATGGCTGAAGCTTTCTTT.

The V call is TRBV19, the J call TRBJ1-5; weak D call: TRBD1 (6 bases). CDR3 length equals 14 residues. CDR1 and CDR2 (germline): LNHDA, SQIVND (reference sequence). The ends were cut back, 2 bases at V and 5 bases at J, with 10 bases in the middle. Here the CDR3 reads CASSIYREDQPQHF. The CDR3 DNA is TGTGCCAGTAGTATATACAGGGAGGATCAGCCCCAGCATTTT. Filled out from reference TRBV19 and TRBJ1-5, the complete variable domain reads DGGITQSPKYLFRKEGQNVTLSCEQNLNHDAMYWYRQDPGQGLRLIYYSQIVNDFQKGDIAEGYSVSREKKESFPLTVTSAQKNPTAFYLCASSIYREDQPQHFGDGTRLSIL.

Notes on this clone: This sample includes further DNA sequences coding for the same CDR3. The chain joins TRBV30 to TRBJ2-2; the D is unclear. CDR1 GTSNPN and CDR2 SVGIG come from the germline V gene (reference sequence). The CDR3 sequence is 12 residues long. Between the trimmed V and J ends, which lost 2 bases and 5 bases, there was a span of 6 bases. CDR3 protein: CAWSRGTGELFF. The CDR3 bases are TGTGCCTGGAGTCGCGGTACCGGGGAGCTGTTTTTT.

This clone was seen only a few times. The chain links TRBV7-7 to TRBJ2-7; TRBD2 matches at 11 bases. Germline CDR1 SSHAT, CDR2 FNYEAQ (reference sequence). The V and J ends lost 0 bases and 3 bases, in that order; junction bases with no gene match: 1. The CDR3 extends over 15 amino acids. The CDR3 here is CASSLASGRDYEQYF. CDR3 nucleotide sequence: TGTGCCAGCAGCTTAGCTAGCGGGAGGGACTACGAGCAGTACTTC.

V usage is TRBV5-1 and J usage is TRBJ2-5; 10 bases fit TRBD2. This CDR3 comprises 15 residues. V lost 6 bases to trimming and J lost 5 bases; unmatched junction nucleotides: 10. CDR1 is SGHRS, CDR2 YFSETQ, per germline. The DNA of the CDR3 is TGCGCCAGCACCCTAGCGGGGGCCTGGGGGGAGACCCAGTACTTC. The encoded protein is CASTLAGAWGETQYF.

The chain couples TRBV5-6 to TRBJ2-1; tentatively, D is TRBD2 (6 bases). V gave up 2 bases and J gave up 9 bases, with 18 bases separating them. Germline CDR1 reads SGHDT; CDR2 reads YYEEEE. This CDR3 is 15 amino acids long. CDR3 coding DNA: TGTGCCAGCAGCTTTGGGGGGATTGGCGTCGGTGAGCAGTTCTTC. As protein: CASSFGGIGVGEQFF.

This clone was picked up a small number of times. This chain uses TRBV2 with TRBJ1-5; TRBD1 is a possible D gene (6 bases). Per germline, CDR1 SNHLY and CDR2 FYNNEI. The CDR3 loop spans 15 amino acids. V gave up 8 bases and J gave up 1 base, with 15 bases separating them. The chain's CDR3 is CASATRGASNQPQHF. In DNA, the CDR3 is TGTGCCAGCGCTACCCGGGGGGCGAGCAATCAGCCCCAGCATTTT.

This sequence joins TRBV15 and TRBJ1-2; no firm D call. Germline lookup yields CDR1 LNHNV and CDR2 YYDKDF (reference sequence). V shed 0 bases and J shed 8 bases, with 13 bases lying between them. The CDR3 runs to 14 residues. The CDR3 loop is CATSREVAALGYTF. DNA of the CDR3: TGTGCCACCAGCAGAGAGGTGGCAGCCCTCGGCTACACCTTC.

This clone was picked up one time. The chain recombines TRBV4-1 with TRBJ2-6, with D uncertain. This CDR3 comprises 17 residues. Trimming cost V 2 bases and J 0 bases, with 11 bases left between them. The germline CDR1 and CDR2 sequences are MGHRA and YSYEKL. CDR3 sequence (DNA): TGCGCCAGCAGCCAACTCGGCAGTCACTCTGGGGCCAACGTCCTGACTTTC. This translates into CASSQLGSHSGANVLTF.

The table lists this clone with a few counts. The chain combines TRBV28 with TRBJ2-7; 8 nucleotides align to TRBD2. J was trimmed by 6 bases and V by 5 bases; bases with no gene match: 9. There are 14 residues in the CDR3. Germline CDR1 MDHEN, CDR2 SYDVKM. The CDR3 DNA follows: TGTGCCAGCAGTGCCAGAGCGGGAGTGGCCGAGCAGTACTTC. Its protein product is CASSARAGVAEQYF.